The 3 T cell receptor beta chains given below trace back to one sample, sequenced in a study of cytomegalovirus exposure and HLA in healthy donors. 60 Vbeta and 13 Jbeta primers were used in PCR. TCRdb's table, derived via immunoSEQ multiplex PCR, lists solely in-frame clones and lacks some. The sample carries 150,000 to 200,000 clones, roughly 79% recorded once. Input material: PBMCs. The receptors come from a man aged 25 to 40 in good health and CMV-seronegative.

The chain employs TRBV5-6 and TRBJ2-7; 10 positions agree with TRBD1. V shed 4 bases, J shed 3 bases, and the junction held 7 bases outside the gene matches. Germline V gene data show CDR1 as SGHDT and CDR2 as YYEEEE. This CDR3 is 15 amino acids long. For the CDR3, the DNA is TGTGCCAGCAGCCGCCGGGGGACAGGGGTCTACGAGCAGTACTTC. Its protein product is CASSRRGTGVYEQYF.

This clone was counted a few times. The V and J genes are TRBV5-4 and TRBJ2-7, with D unclear. Deletions cut 5 bases from V and 2 bases from J, with 14 bases between. Germline lookup yields CDR1 SGHNT and CDR2 YYREEE (reference sequence). This CDR3 has 14 amino acids. The CDR3, as DNA: TGTGCCAGCAGTTTGCGGTTGCCCCCCTACGAGCAGTACTTC. This translates into CASSLRLPPYEQYF.

The chain employs TRBV12-2 and TRBJ2-1; the table calls TRBD1, which could not be checked here. TRBV12-2 corresponds to a pseudogene. The CDR3 spans 15 residues. CDR3 nucleotides: TGTGCAAGTCGCTCAGTGGGGACAGACTACAATGAGCAGTTCTTC. Translating gives CASRSVGTDYNEQFF.